This T cell receptor beta chain stems from a study of T cell responses to AZD1222 COVID-19 vaccine. Points from the study as a whole: Donors were mostly white British, more females; clonal diversity possibly underestimated. At study baseline, merely five or six AZD1222 recipients were seropositive.

Losses at the gene ends were 8 bases for V and 3 bases for J; bases not matched to a gene: 11. The CDR3 length is 14 residues. Germline loops: CDR1 GTSNPN, CDR2 SVGIG (reference sequence). Profiled with immunoSEQ multiplex PCR; TCRdb holds only in-frame clones, not every one. In the table there are 160,000 or so clones, 85% to 90% of which are singletons. Pooling of second doses given at about 4 or about 12 weeks was done. With respect to this clone: Antigen specificity is unknown.

This receptor was taken from an adult who received the AZD1222 COVID-19 vaccine. Source: peripheral blood, taken 28 days after the second AZD1222 dose. The chain couples TRBV30 to TRBJ2-7; 9 positions agree with TRBD2. The CDR3 sequence: CAGGVAGAVYEQYF. The CDR3 DNA reads as TGTGCCGGAGGGGTAGCGGGAGCCGTCTACGAGCAGTACTTC.